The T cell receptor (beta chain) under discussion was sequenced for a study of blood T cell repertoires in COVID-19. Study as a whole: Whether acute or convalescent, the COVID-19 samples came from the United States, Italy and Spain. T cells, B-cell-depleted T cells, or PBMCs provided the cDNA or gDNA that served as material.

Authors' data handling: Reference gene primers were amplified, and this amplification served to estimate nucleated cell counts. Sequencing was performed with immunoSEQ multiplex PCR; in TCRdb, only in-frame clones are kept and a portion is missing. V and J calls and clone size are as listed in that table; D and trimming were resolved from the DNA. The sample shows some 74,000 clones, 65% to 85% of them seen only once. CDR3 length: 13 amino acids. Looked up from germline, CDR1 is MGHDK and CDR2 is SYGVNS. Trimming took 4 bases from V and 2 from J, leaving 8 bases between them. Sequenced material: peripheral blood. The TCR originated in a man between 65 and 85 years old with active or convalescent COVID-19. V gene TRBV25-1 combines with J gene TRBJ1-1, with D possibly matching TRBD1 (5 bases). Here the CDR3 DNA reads TGTGCCAGCAGTGTGACAGCTAACACTGAAGCTTTCTTT. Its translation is CASSVTANTEAFF.